The clone carrying this TCR beta chain was counted between two and nine times. This specimen belongs to a study of blood T cell repertoires in COVID-19. Original methodology: Nucleated cell counts were estimated from reference gene primer amplification. Measured with immunoSEQ multiplex PCR; TCRdb has only the in-frame clones, and not every one. From that table come the V and J calls and clone size; the DNA was used to work out D and trimming. The data contain about 49,000 clones, around 87% of them seen just once; the ten biggest clones take up around 2.2%. The clonotype comes from a woman of 80 years or more with COVID-19, enrolled during active disease. Material for sequencing was peripheral blood.

The chain's CDR3 is CASSPRGQPSETQYF. The CDR3 DNA reads as TGTGCCAGCAGTCCCCGCGGACAGCCCTCTGAGACCCAGTACTTC. This sequence joins TRBV28 and TRBJ2-5; a weak D match, TRBD1 (6 bases). The CDR3 sequence is 15 residues long. The V end was cut by 5 bases, the J end by 5 bases, with 18 bases between. Germline assignment: CDR1 MDHEN and CDR2 SYDVKM.